Here is one T cell receptor beta chain with its context. The antigen is not known. Per germline, CDR1 MNHNY and CDR2 SVGAGI (reference sequence). Trimming shortened V by 3 bases and J by 4 bases, and 25 bases separated the two germline ends. The CDR3 has 18 residues. This specimen comes from a study of T cell repertoires in cytomegalovirus infection. Study conclusions and caveats: The ex vivo response showed dominance by HLA-C-restricted CMV-specific TCR beta clonotypes.

TCRdb ran MiXCR on the reads and lists one entry per CDR3 protein. The data show roughly 310,000 distinct CDR3 sequences, with about a sixth seen just once and around 13% held by the top ten. The TCR sequence derives from a human donor in good health (CMV status not recorded). Some clones in this sample may be carry-over from other donors' samples. The genes are TRBV6-6 and TRBJ2-7, with D perhaps matching TRBD1 (5 bases). Specimen: PBMCs. DNA for the CDR3: TGTGCCAGCAGTTATTTAAGGGGTCCCGTGCAGCCGACGTACGAGCAGTACTTC. Its translation: CASSYLRGPVQPTYEQYF.